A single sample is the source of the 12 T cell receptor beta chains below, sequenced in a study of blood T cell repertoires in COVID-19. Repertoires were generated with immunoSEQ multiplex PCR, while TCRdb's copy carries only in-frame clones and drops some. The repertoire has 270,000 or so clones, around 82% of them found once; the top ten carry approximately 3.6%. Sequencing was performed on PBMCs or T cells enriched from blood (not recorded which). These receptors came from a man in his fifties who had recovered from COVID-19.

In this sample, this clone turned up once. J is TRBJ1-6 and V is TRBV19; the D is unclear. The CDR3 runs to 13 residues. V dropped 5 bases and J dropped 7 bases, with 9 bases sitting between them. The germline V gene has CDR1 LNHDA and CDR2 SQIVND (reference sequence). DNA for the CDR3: TGTGCCAGTAGTGTCCAGGAAAATTCACCCCTCCACTTT. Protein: CASSVQENSPLHF.

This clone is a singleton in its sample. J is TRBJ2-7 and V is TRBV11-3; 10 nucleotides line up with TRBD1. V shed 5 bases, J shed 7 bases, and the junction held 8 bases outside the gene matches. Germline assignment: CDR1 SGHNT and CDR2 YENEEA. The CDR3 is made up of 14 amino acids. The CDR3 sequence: CASSVRDRGGEQYF. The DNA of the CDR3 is TGTGCCAGCAGCGTCCGGGACAGGGGTGGGGAGCAGTACTTC. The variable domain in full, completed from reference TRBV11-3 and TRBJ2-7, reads EAGVVQSPRYKIIEKKQPVAFWCNPISGHNTLYWYLQNLGQGPELLIRYENEEAVDDSQLPKDRFSAERLKGVDSTLKIQPAELGDSAVYLCASSVRDRGGEQYFGPGTRLTVT.

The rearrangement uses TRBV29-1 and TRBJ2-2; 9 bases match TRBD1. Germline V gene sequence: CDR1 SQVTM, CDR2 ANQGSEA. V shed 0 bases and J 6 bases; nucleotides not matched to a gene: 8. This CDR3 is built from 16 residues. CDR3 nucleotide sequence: TGCAGCGTTGAAGAGGCCACAGGGGGCGTATCCGGGGAGCTGTTTTTT. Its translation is CSVEEATGGVSGELFF.

Written as DNA, the CDR3 is TGTGCCATCAGTGACCCTGGGCTAGCCAAAAACATTCAGTACTTC. It translates to CAISDPGLAKNIQYF. V is TRBV10-3 and J is TRBJ2-4; D unresolved. Germline V gives CDR1 ENHRY, CDR2 SYGVKD. V shed 3 bases and J shed 0 bases, with 9 bases lying between them. The CDR3 extends over 15 amino acids.

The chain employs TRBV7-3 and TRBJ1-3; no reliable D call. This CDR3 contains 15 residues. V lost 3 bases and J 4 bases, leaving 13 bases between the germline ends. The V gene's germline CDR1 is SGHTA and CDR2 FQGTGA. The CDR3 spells CASSLGTSAGNTIYF. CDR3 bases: TGTGCCAGCAGCTTGGGCACCTCGGCGGGAAACACCATATATTTT.

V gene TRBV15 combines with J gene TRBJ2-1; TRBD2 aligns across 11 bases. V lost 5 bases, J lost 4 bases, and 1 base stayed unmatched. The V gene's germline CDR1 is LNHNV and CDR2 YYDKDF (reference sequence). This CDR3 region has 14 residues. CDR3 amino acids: CATSWTSGYNEQFF. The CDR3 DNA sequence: TGTGCCACCAGCTGGACTAGCGGGTACAATGAGCAGTTCTTC.

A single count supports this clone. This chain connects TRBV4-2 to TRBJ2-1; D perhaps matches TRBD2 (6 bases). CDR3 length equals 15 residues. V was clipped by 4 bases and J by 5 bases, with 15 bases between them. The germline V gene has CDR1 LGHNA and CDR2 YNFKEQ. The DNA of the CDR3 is TGTGCCAGCAGCCCTCAGGAGGGGCTGGACAATGAGCAGTTCTTC. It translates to CASSPQEGLDNEQFF.

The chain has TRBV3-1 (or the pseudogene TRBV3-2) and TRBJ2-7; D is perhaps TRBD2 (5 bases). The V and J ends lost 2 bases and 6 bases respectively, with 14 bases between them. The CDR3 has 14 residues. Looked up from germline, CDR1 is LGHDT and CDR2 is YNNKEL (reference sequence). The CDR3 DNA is TGTGCCAGCAGCCAACGTCCCACGGGATCCGAGCAGTACTTC. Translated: CASSQRPTGSEQYF.

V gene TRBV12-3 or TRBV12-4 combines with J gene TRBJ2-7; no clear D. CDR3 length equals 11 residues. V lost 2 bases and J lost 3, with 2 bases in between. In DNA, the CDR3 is TGTGCCAGCAGTTTACTCTACGAGCAGTACTTC. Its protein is CASSLLYEQYF.

CDR3 region: CASSPTLAHPGTGELFF. As DNA, the CDR3 is TGTGCCAGCAGCCCCACACTAGCGCACCCGGGCACCGGGGAGCTGTTTTTT. This chain uses TRBV5-8 with TRBJ2-2, with 7 bases matching TRBD2. The CDR3 has 17 residues. V was pared by 4 bases and J by 4 bases, with 13 bases of the junction left unmatched. Germline CDR1 SGHTS, CDR2 YDEGEE.

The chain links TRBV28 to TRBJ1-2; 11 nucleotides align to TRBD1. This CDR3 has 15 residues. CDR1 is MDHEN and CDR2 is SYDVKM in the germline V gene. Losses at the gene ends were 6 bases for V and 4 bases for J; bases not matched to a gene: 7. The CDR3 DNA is TGTGCCAGCAGGACCTCCGGGACAGGGGGCTATGGCTACACCTTC. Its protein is CASRTSGTGGYGYTF.

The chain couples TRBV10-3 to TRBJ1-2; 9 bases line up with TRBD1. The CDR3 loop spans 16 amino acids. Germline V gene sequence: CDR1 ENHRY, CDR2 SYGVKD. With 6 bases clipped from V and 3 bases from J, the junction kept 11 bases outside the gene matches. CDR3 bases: TGTGCCATCAGGCGGGGATTGGGGGACAGGGACTATGGCTACACCTTC. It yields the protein CAIRRGLGDRDYGYTF.